This T cell receptor (beta chain) was sequenced during a study of CD8 T cells in Susac syndrome. The study sequenced TCR beta in blood CD8+ and CD4+ T cells. Germline V gene data show CDR1 as SGHAT and CDR2 as FQNNGV. V gave up 0 bases and J gave up 5 bases, with 7 bases separating them. The CDR3 consists of 13 residues. RNA was extracted with the RNeasy kit, and a quantity of roughly 0.45 to 1 ug was reverse transcribed using random hexamers. Across 54 Vbeta and 13 Jbeta, immunoSEQ multiplex PCR amplified TCR beta CDR3. MiXCR, run by TCRdb on the immunoSEQ multiplex PCR reads, gives a single entry per CDR3 protein. The data contain a few hundred thousand distinct CDR3 sequences, more than 80% of them seen just once; the ten biggest clones take up around 0.12%.

The chain carries TRBV11-2 and TRBJ1-1; D remains unclear. The receptor comes from a human donor with multiple sclerosis. Sequences were obtained from CD8+ T cells from PBMCs. The CDR3 protein is CASSLDIRTEAFF. The DNA for the CDR3 is TGTGCCAGCAGCTTAGATATCCGGACTGAAGCTTTCTTT. The variable domain in full, with the rest retrieved from reference TRBV11-2 and TRBJ1-1, is EAGVAQSPRYKIIEKRQSVAFWCNPISGHATLYWYQQILGQGPKLLIQFQNNGVVDDSQLPKDRFSAERLKGVDSTLKIQPAKLEDSAVYLCASSLDIRTEAFFGQGTRLTVV.